This passage covers 20 T cell receptor beta chains from one sample sequenced in a study of blood T cell repertoires in COVID-19. The protocol was immunoSEQ multiplex PCR, while the TCRdb copy is restricted to in-frame clones and leaves out a portion. The sample carries 240,000 or so clones, roughly 80% recorded once. The source material was peripheral blood. The receptors were sampled from an elderly woman with acute or convalescent COVID-19.

The rearrangement uses TRBV19 and TRBJ2-1, with 9 bases identical to TRBD1. Germline CDR1 is LNHDA and CDR2 is SQIVND (reference sequence). J was trimmed by 7 bases and V by 8 bases; bases with no gene match: 15. The CDR3 is made up of 16 amino acids. CDR3 protein: CASAQRRTGVQNEQFF. DNA of the CDR3: TGTGCCAGTGCCCAGAGGAGGACAGGGGTTCAGAATGAGCAGTTCTTC.

The chain recombines TRBV11-2 with TRBJ2-5, with D perhaps TRBD1 (6 bases). CDR3 length equals 15 residues. Looked up from germline, CDR1 is SGHAT and CDR2 is FQNNGV. Trimming left V 5 bases short and J 3 bases short, with 16 bases between. The chain's CDR3 is CASSLGVQGEETQYF. For the CDR3, the DNA is TGTGCCAGCAGCCTAGGCGTACAGGGAGAAGAGACCCAGTACTTC.

The rearrangement uses TRBV21-1 and TRBJ2-2; no check of the table's D call, TRBD1, against the DNA was made. TRBV21-1 is termed a pseudogene. CDR3 size: 14 residues. CDR3 DNA sequence: TGTGCCCATTGCGGGACAGGGGGCCACGGGGAGCTGTTTTTT. It translates to CAHCGTGGHGELFF.

In this sample, this clone turned up a few times. The gene calls are TRBV6-6 and TRBJ2-1; the D is unclear. Germline V gene data show CDR1 as MNHNY and CDR2 as SVGAGI (reference sequence). The germline V and J ends were trimmed by 6 bases and 7 bases, with 4 bases remaining between them. This CDR3 is built from 10 residues. The CDR3 coding sequence is TGTGCCAGCAGGGAGAATGAGCAGTTCTTC. Its translation is CASRENEQFF.

J is TRBJ1-4 and V is TRBV5-4; 12 positions match TRBD1. This CDR3 is 16 amino acids long. J was trimmed by 4 bases and V by 9 bases; bases with no gene match: 10. In germline, CDR1 is SGHNT, CDR2 YYREEE (reference sequence). The DNA for the CDR3 is TGTGCCAACGGCGGGACAGGGGGCAAGGGTAATGAAAAACTGTTTTTT. This codes for CANGGTGGKGNEKLFF.

The chain couples TRBV5-1 to TRBJ2-1, with 10 nucleotides matching TRBD2. The CDR3 has 15 residues. V lost 0 bases to trimming and J lost 15 bases; unmatched junction nucleotides: 12. Germline values: CDR1 SGHRS, CDR2 YFSETQ. As DNA, the CDR3 is TGCGCCAGCAGCTTGGCTGGTAGCGGGGGGTCGGTTCTGTTCTTC. Encoded protein: CASSLAGSGGSVLFF.

The V and J genes are TRBV5-4 and TRBJ2-2, with 7 bases identical to TRBD1. The junction had 2 bases not matched to a gene; V was cut back by 5 bases and J by 1 base. Germline CDR1 reads SGHNT; CDR2 reads YYREEE (reference sequence). This CDR3 comprises 14 residues. CDR3 region: CASSGTENTGELFF. The CDR3 coding sequence is TGTGCCAGCAGTGGGACAGAGAACACCGGGGAGCTGTTTTTT.

This clone was counted between two and nine times. The chain has TRBV9 and TRBJ2-3, with 7 bases matching TRBD2. Germline V CDR1 and CDR2: SGDLS, YYNGEE. The trim removed 3 bases at V and 9 bases at J, leaving 4 bases unmatched. The CDR3 has 12 residues. CDR3 nucleotide sequence: TGTGCCAGCAGCGCGTTGGGGGGGACGCAGTATTTT. Its translation is CASSALGGTQYF.

The J gene is TRBJ1-1, the V gene TRBV11-2; possibly TRBD1 for D (6 bases). This CDR3 has 14 amino acids. Per the germline V gene, CDR1 is SGHAT and CDR2 is FQNNGV. Trimming removed 1 base from V and 7 bases from J, with 13 bases in between. In DNA form, the CDR3 reads TGTGCCAGCAGCTTAGGGGCTACGACAGGTGAAGCTTTCTTT. Its translation is CASSLGATTGEAFF.

CDR3: CASSLGVNRGLDYEQYF. Written as DNA, the CDR3 is TGTGCCAGCAGCTTAGGGGTAAATCGCGGGTTGGACTACGAGCAGTACTTC. The J gene is TRBJ2-7, the V gene TRBV7-2, with D perhaps TRBD2 (5 bases). From germline, CDR1 is SGHTA and CDR2 FQGNSA. This CDR3 spans 17 amino acids. Trimming cost V 1 base and J 3 bases, with 19 bases left between them. The full variable domain, its missing parts supplied by reference TRBV7-2 and TRBJ2-7, is GAGVSQSPSNKVTEKGKDVELRCDPISGHTALYWYRQSLGQGLEFLIYFQGNSAPDKSGLPSDRFSAERTGGSVSTLTIQRTQQEDSAVYLCASSLGVNRGLDYEQYFGPGTRLTVT.

The chain uses TRBV6-5 and TRBJ2-7, with TRBD2 identical over 8 bases. Germline values: CDR1 MNHEY, CDR2 SVGAGI. The CDR3 totals 13 residues. The junction had 5 bases not matched to a gene; V was cut back by 6 bases and J by 4 bases. In DNA, the CDR3 is TGTGCCAGCAGAAAAAGCGGGGGTTACGAGCAGTACTTC. Amino acids: CASRKSGGYEQYF.

The chain employs TRBV5-1 and TRBJ1-1, with TRBD1 as a possible D gene (5 bases). This CDR3 is 15 amino acids long. The germline V gene encodes CDR1 SGHRS and CDR2 YFSETQ. The V end lost 0 bases, the J end lost 2 bases, and 11 bases lay between the germline ends. In DNA form, the CDR3 reads TGCGCCAGCAGCTTGGCTGTCGACAGAAACACTGAAGCTTTCTTT. As protein: CASSLAVDRNTEAFF.

CDR3 DNA: TGTGCCAGCAGCCAAACTCCCCGGGAGGGCCCCCACGAGCAGTACTTC. Translation: CASSQTPREGPHEQYF. The V call is TRBV7-8, the J call TRBJ2-7; 8 bases are a match to TRBD2. The germline V gene has CDR1 SGHVS and CDR2 FQNEAQ. V shed 5 bases, J shed 5 bases, and the junction held 14 bases outside the gene matches. The CDR3 length is 16 residues.

This chain uses TRBV2 with TRBJ1-2; 7 positions agree with TRBD1. J gave up 8 bases and V 4 bases, and 4 bases lay outside the gene matches. Germline-derived CDR1 and CDR2 are SNHLY and FYNNEI. This CDR3 region has 12 residues. CDR3 sequence (DNA): TGTGCCAGCAGTGCAGGGGGGAGCGGCTACACCTTC. This encodes CASSAGGSGYTF.

This chain connects TRBV6-6 to TRBJ2-5; TRBD1 aligns across 8 bases. The CDR3 extends over 15 amino acids. V lost 6 bases and J lost 9; bases outside the gene matches: 15. Germline CDR1 and CDR2: MNHNY and SVGAGI (reference sequence). CDR3 sequence: CASSPGQERVLSQYF. CDR3 in DNA: TGTGCCAGCAGCCCGGGACAGGAGAGGGTCCTTTCCCAGTACTTC.

This chain uses TRBV27 with TRBJ1-1; TRBD1 aligns across 10 bases. The junction had 13 bases not matched to a gene; V was cut back by 5 bases and J by 4 bases. CDR1 is MNHEY, CDR2 SMNVEV, per germline (reference sequence). The CDR3 sequence is 17 residues long. The DNA of the CDR3 is TGTGCCAGCAGTCCTTTATCCCTAGGGACAGGGGCCACTGAAGCTTTCTTT. As protein: CASSPLSLGTGATEAFF.

This chain connects TRBV5-4 to TRBJ1-2; TRBD1 matches 11 bases. Looked up from germline, CDR1 is SGHNT and CDR2 is YYREEE (reference sequence). V lost 3 bases to trimming and J lost 2 bases; unmatched junction nucleotides: 6. CDR3 length: 16 amino acids. CDR3 sequence reads: CASSSNRDRGNYGYTF. The CDR3, as DNA: TGTGCCAGCAGCTCGAACCGGGACAGGGGGAACTATGGCTACACCTTC.

The chain carries TRBV2 and TRBJ2-7; the D gene is possibly TRBD2 (7 bases). Trimming removed 7 bases at V and 2 bases at J, with 18 bases between. The germline V gene encodes CDR1 SNHLY and CDR2 FYNNEI. The CDR3 length is 15 residues. The CDR3 loop reads CASTFSGGVAYEQYF. CDR3 nucleotide sequence: TGTGCCAGCACCTTCTCGGGGGGCGTCGCCTACGAGCAGTACTTC. The entire variable domain, with the rest obtained from reference TRBV2 and TRBJ2-7, is as follows: EPEVTQTPSHQVTQMGQEVILRCVPISNHLYFYWYRQILGQKVEFLVSFYNNEISEKSEIFDDQFSVERPDGSNFTLKIRSTKLEDSAMYFCASTFSGGVAYEQYFGPGTRLTVT.

This clone was recorded once. The chain joins TRBV7-3 to TRBJ2-2; no clear D. CDR3 length: 14 amino acids. The V gene lost 0 bases and the J gene lost 3 bases, with 5 bases spanning the gap. Germline V gives CDR1 SGHTA, CDR2 FQGTGA. CDR3 nucleotides: TGTGCCAGCAGCTTAACGGGCTACACCGGGGAGCTGTTTTTT. It yields the protein CASSLTGYTGELFF.

The J gene is TRBJ2-1, the V gene TRBV12-5; TRBD2 matches at 15 bases. Germline loops: CDR1 LGHNT, CDR2 FRNRAP. This CDR3 has 17 residues. The junction had 10 bases not matched to a gene; V was cut back by 6 bases and J by 7 bases. CDR3 DNA: TGTGCTAGTGGACTGATTGGGACTAGCGGGGGGCGGAATGAGCAGTTCTTC. As protein: CASGLIGTSGGRNEQFF.